The clone carrying this TCR beta chain was recorded once. Its target is not known. This record belongs to a study of cytomegalovirus exposure and HLA in healthy donors. Study-wide context: Among the 400 or so donors who were genotyped, about 86% fell in the genetic ancestry cluster that is associated with self-reported Caucasian donors.

V lost 4 bases and J lost 6; bases outside the gene matches: 6. The CDR3 covers 14 residues. Germline V lookup: CDR1 SGDLS, CDR2 YYNGEE. The study's findings and limits: A later analysis reportedly found fewer N-insertions in an Asian-associated ancestry cluster than the approximately 670-donor mean.

PCR was performed using 60 Vbeta and 13 Jbeta primers. Profiled with immunoSEQ multiplex PCR; TCRdb holds only in-frame clones, not every one. The top ten clones hold roughly 2.8% of a sample with approximately 190,000 clones, approximately 84% of them seen once. This TCR was sampled from a woman between 45 and 60 years old in good health and CMV-seropositive. Material for sequencing was PBMCs. This chain connects TRBV9 to TRBJ1-5; 8 bases line up with TRBD1. CDR3 residues: CASSSDRGTQPQHF. The CDR3, as DNA: TGTGCCAGCAGCTCCGACAGGGGTACTCAGCCCCAGCATTTT.